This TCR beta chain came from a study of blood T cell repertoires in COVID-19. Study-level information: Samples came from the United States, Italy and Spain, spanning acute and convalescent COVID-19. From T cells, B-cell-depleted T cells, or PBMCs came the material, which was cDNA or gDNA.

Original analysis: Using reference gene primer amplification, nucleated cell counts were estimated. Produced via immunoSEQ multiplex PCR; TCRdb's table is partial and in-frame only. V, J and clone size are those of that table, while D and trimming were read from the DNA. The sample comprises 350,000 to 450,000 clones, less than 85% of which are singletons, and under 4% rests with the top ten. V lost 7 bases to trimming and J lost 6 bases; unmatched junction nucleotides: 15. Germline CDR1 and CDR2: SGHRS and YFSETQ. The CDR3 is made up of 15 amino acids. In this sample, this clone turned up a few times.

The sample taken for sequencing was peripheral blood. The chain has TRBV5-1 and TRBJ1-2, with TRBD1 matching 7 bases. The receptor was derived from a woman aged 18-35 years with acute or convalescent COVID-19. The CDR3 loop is CASQRSTGTDHGYTF. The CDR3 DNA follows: TGCGCCAGCCAACGATCGACAGGGACCGACCATGGCTACACCTTC.